These 30 T cell receptor beta chains were all obtained from the same sample, sequenced in a study of T cells after posttransplantation cyclophosphamide. Sampled 1 year posttransplant, controls received myeloablative marrow transplants, methotrexate and a calcineurin inhibitor. The method was immunoSEQ multiplex PCR; TCRdb's version includes in-frame clones alone and lacks a portion of them. The sample lists about 18,000 clones, around 85% seen once, with approximately 30% in the top ten. The specimen was PBMCs, collected after allogeneic stem cell transplant with calcineurin inhibitor and methotrexate. These receptors were obtained from a female patient aged 18 to 30 who received an allogeneic stem cell transplant from an unrelated donor, was CMV-positive, and had acute and chronic GVHD. Some T cells could come from the graft donor.

This chain uses TRBV4-1 with TRBJ2-7; 7 bases match TRBD1. Germline V gene lookup returns CDR1 MGHRA and CDR2 YSYEKL. The trim removed 0 bases at V and 6 bases at J, leaving 14 bases unmatched. The CDR3 has 17 amino acids. The CDR3 DNA reads TGCGCCAGCAGCCAAGACCGCCAAGGGGGCTCTAGAAGCGAGCAGTACTTC. Its translation is CASSQDRQGGSRSEQYF.

The rearrangement links TRBV5-1 to TRBJ1-6; 10 bases match TRBD1. CDR3 size: 16 residues. Per the germline V gene, CDR1 is SGHRS and CDR2 is YFSETQ. Trimming removed 0 bases from V and 6 bases from J; junction bases left unmatched: 3. CDR3 region: CASSLAGTGVNSPLHF. In DNA, the CDR3 is TGCGCCAGCAGCTTGGCCGGGACAGGGGTTAATTCACCCCTCCACTTT.

The genes are TRBV7-9 and TRBJ2-4; TRBD2 aligns across 8 bases. V lost 4 bases to trimming and J lost 9 bases; unmatched junction nucleotides: 14. CDR3 length equals 16 residues. Germline loops: CDR1 SEHNR, CDR2 FQNEAQ (reference sequence). The CDR3 sequence is CASSSGGGFGGGIQYF. DNA of the CDR3: TGTGCCAGCAGCTCCGGGGGGGGTTTCGGGGGTGGCATTCAGTACTTC.

This chain joins TRBV28 and TRBJ1-1, with 12 nucleotides matching TRBD1. The CDR3 runs 14 residues. V gave up 7 bases and J gave up 8 bases; unmatched junction bases: 8. Germline CDR1 is MDHEN and CDR2 is SYDVKM. This CDR3 reads CASITWDRGLEAFF. CDR3 nucleotides: TGTGCCAGCATTACATGGGACAGGGGGCTAGAAGCTTTCTTT.

As to this clone: This is likely an artifact of a read error, given a far larger clone one base away. The rearrangement uses TRBV13 and TRBJ1-4; TRBD1 is a possible D gene (6 bases). This CDR3 contains 15 residues. CDR1 and CDR2 from the germline V gene are PRHDT and FYEKMQ (reference sequence). Trimming took off 4 bases at V and 6 bases at J, with 15 bases between the two ends. Written as DNA, the CDR3 is TGTGCCAGCAGCTGGCAGGGGTTCGATTATGAAAAACTGTTTTTT. Its translation is CASSWQGFDYEKLFF.

In this sample, this clone turned up a few times. The chain recombines TRBV30 with TRBJ2-5, with a possible D match to TRBD1 (6 bases). Trimming pared 7 bases from V and 5 bases from J, leaving 11 bases between. CDR1 GTSNPN and CDR2 SVGIG come from the germline V gene (reference sequence). This CDR3 has 11 residues. The CDR3 sequence: CASGARETQYF. CDR3 sequence (DNA): TGTGCCTCAGGGGCGAGGGAGACCCAGTACTTC.

The CDR3 DNA is TGTGCCAGTAGCCCCGGACTAGCCTCCTACAATGAGCAGTTCTTC. It translates to CASSPGLASYNEQFF. The V call is TRBV19, the J call TRBJ2-1, with TRBD2 matching over 8 bases. The germline CDR1 and CDR2 sequences are LNHDA and SQIVND (reference sequence). V lost 6 bases, J lost 0 bases, and 4 bases stayed unmatched. The CDR3 has 15 residues. The variable domain in full, completed from reference TRBV19 and TRBJ2-1, reads DGGITQSPKYLFRKEGQNVTLSCEQNLNHDAMYWYRQDPGQGLRLIYYSQIVNDFQKGDIAEGYSVSREKKESFPLTVTSAQKNPTAFYLCASSPGLASYNEQFFGPGTRLTVL.

This clone was observed a single time. This sequence joins TRBV5-4 and TRBJ2-7, with 12 bases matching TRBD2. After removal of 4 bases from V and 4 bases from J, the junction contained 3 bases not matched to a gene. The CDR3 loop spans 14 amino acids. Germline-derived CDR1 and CDR2 are SGHNT and YYREEE (reference sequence). The CDR3 DNA sequence: TGTGCCAGCAGCGGTACTAGCGGGGGGTACGAGCAGTACTTC. Its translation is CASSGTSGGYEQYF.

The V gene is TRBV28, the J gene TRBJ1-2, with 9 bases matching TRBD1. V dropped 5 bases and J dropped 2; count of bases not matched to a gene: 6. This CDR3 is built from 15 residues. CDR1 MDHEN and CDR2 SYDVKM come from the germline V gene. CDR3 DNA: TGTGCCAGCAGTCCCGGACAGGGGTGGAACTATGGCTACACCTTC. Its translation: CASSPGQGWNYGYTF.

The gene calls are TRBV19 and TRBJ2-1; 8 nucleotides agree with TRBD2. J lost 8 bases, V lost 3 bases, and 9 bases had no gene match. The CDR3 contains 15 residues. Germline loops: CDR1 LNHDA, CDR2 SQIVND (reference sequence). CDR3 nucleotide sequence: TGTGCCAGTAGTATGGCGGGAGGATCAGGGGATGAGCAGTTCTTC. It yields the protein CASSMAGGSGDEQFF.

J is TRBJ2-1 and V is TRBV7-2; the D is unclear. Germline CDR1 SGHTA, CDR2 FQGNSA. The CDR3 extends over 15 amino acids. The V and J ends lost 1 base and 0 bases respectively, with 7 bases between them. In DNA, the CDR3 is TGTGCCAGCAGCTTAGGGCGGAACTCCTACAATGAGCAGTTCTTC. It yields the protein CASSLGRNSYNEQFF.

This clone was observed a handful of times. The chain combines TRBV2 with TRBJ2-7, with TRBD1 matching 8 bases. The CDR3 contains 14 residues. The germline V gene has CDR1 SNHLY and CDR2 FYNNEI. Losses at the gene ends were 5 bases for V and 3 bases for J; bases not matched to a gene: 6. Here the CDR3 DNA reads TGTGCCAGCAGTTACCGGACAGGGATCTACGAGCAGTACTTC. Amino acid sequence: CASSYRTGIYEQYF. Based on the CDR3 plus reference TRBV2 and TRBJ2-7, the full variable domain is EPEVTQTPSHQVTQMGQEVILRCVPISNHLYFYWYRQILGQKVEFLVSFYNNEISEKSEIFDDQFSVERPDGSNFTLKIRSTKLEDSAMYFCASSYRTGIYEQYFGPGTRLTVT.

In its sample, this clone was seen once. The V gene is TRBV29-1, the J gene TRBJ2-7; TRBD1 aligns across 10 bases. V trimming: 6 bases; J trimming: 6 bases; junction bases outside the gene matches: 8. The length of the CDR3 is 13 residues. Germline CDR1 and CDR2: SQVTM and ANQGSEA. CDR3 coding DNA: TGCAGCGTCGCCGGGACAGGGGTTAGCGAGCAGTACTTC. Amino acid sequence: CSVAGTGVSEQYF.

This chain links TRBV7-9 with TRBJ2-3; possible D gene TRBD1, 7 bases. CDR3 length equals 16 residues. Trimming removed 3 bases from V and 2 bases from J, with 15 bases in between. Germline values: CDR1 SEHNR, CDR2 FQNEAQ (reference sequence). DNA for the CDR3: TGTGCCAGCAGCTTTACCTCAGGGGGGCACACAGATACGCAGTATTTT. This codes for CASSFTSGGHTDTQYF.

The V and J genes are TRBV6-1 and TRBJ1-5; 7 bases line up with TRBD1. CDR1 and CDR2 from the germline V gene are MNHNS and SASEGT. J lost 3 bases, V lost 3 bases, and 5 bases had no gene match. The CDR3 is 15 amino acids. For the CDR3, the DNA is TGTGCCAGCAGTGACAGGGGGGCTGCCAATCAGCCCCAGCATTTT. It codes for CASSDRGAANQPQHF.

This chain links TRBV6-6 with TRBJ2-1; 8 bases fit TRBD1. The germline V gene encodes CDR1 MNHNY and CDR2 SVGAGI (reference sequence). This CDR3 spans 13 amino acids. V lost 6 bases, J lost 8 bases, and 6 bases stayed unmatched. The CDR3 DNA reads TGTGCCAGCAGCCGACAGGGGATGGATGAGCAGTTCTTC. This translates into CASSRQGMDEQFF.

The chain employs TRBV11-2 and TRBJ1-1; D gene unclear. Germline V gives CDR1 SGHAT, CDR2 FQNNGV. CDR3 length: 15 residues. The germline V and J ends were trimmed by 0 bases and 1 base, with 9 bases remaining between them. CDR3 DNA: TGTGCCAGCAGCTTAGAGGGTCCAGGGAACACTGAAGCTTTCTTT. Its protein is CASSLEGPGNTEAFF.

The chain uses TRBV7-9 and TRBJ1-5; 9 nucleotides align to TRBD1. V lost 6 bases and J lost 6; bases outside the gene matches: 9. Germline CDR1 and CDR2: SEHNR and FQNEAQ (reference sequence). This CDR3 comprises 15 residues. The CDR3: CASSSDRGGGQPQHF. CDR3 DNA sequence: TGTGCCAGCAGTTCGGACAGGGGCGGGGGTCAGCCCCAGCATTTT.

A single count supports this clone. V is TRBV5-1 and J is TRBJ2-7, with D possibly matching TRBD1 (6 bases). Germline CDR1 is SGHRS and CDR2 is YFSETQ. The CDR3 runs to 16 residues. Trimming left V 0 bases short and J 6 bases short, with 19 bases between. CDR3 nucleotide sequence: TGCGCCAGCAGCTTGGGACAGGTTTTCCCCTATGGCGAGCAGTACTTC. It encodes CASSLGQVFPYGEQYF.

The chain recombines TRBV7-9 with TRBJ2-7, with no clear D. The germline gives CDR1 SEHNR, CDR2 FQNEAQ (reference sequence). The CDR3 runs 13 residues. Trimming removed 5 bases at V and 2 bases at J, with 10 bases between. The CDR3 region is CASSHRETYEQYF. Here the CDR3 DNA reads TGTGCCAGCAGCCATCGCGAAACCTACGAGCAGTACTTC.

This chain joins TRBV10-3 and TRBJ2-7; D not certain. Germline V lookup: CDR1 ENHRY, CDR2 SYGVKD. Trimming removed 0 bases at V and 6 bases at J, with 21 bases between. This CDR3 region has 17 residues. CDR3 in DNA: TGTGCCATCAGTGAGTCGAACCGACTCCCCACTTTATCCGAGCAGTACTTC. This codes for CAISESNRLPTLSEQYF.

This chain joins TRBV5-4 and TRBJ2-5, with 7 nucleotides matching TRBD2. V lost 3 bases and J lost 5; bases outside the gene matches: 10. Germline V lookup: CDR1 SGHNT, CDR2 YYREEE (reference sequence). The CDR3 is 15 amino acids. This CDR3 is CASSWGVGGRETQYF. The CDR3 nucleotides read TGTGCCAGCAGCTGGGGCGTGGGAGGGCGGGAGACCCAGTACTTC. Based on the CDR3 plus reference TRBV5-4 and TRBJ2-5, the full variable domain is ETGVTQSPTHLIKTRGQQVTLRCSSQSGHNTVSWYQQALGQGPQFIFQYYREEENGRGNFPPRFSGLQFPNYSSELNVNALELDDSALYLCASSWGVGGRETQYFGPGTRLLVL.

This clone was detected only a few times. The chain recombines TRBV5-4 with TRBJ1-6; the D is unclear. Trimming took 3 bases from V and 8 from J, leaving 6 bases between them. Germline V gives CDR1 SGHNT, CDR2 YYREEE (reference sequence). There are 12 residues in the CDR3. CDR3 coding DNA: TGTGCCAGCAGCTCCACTCATTCACCCCTCCACTTT. Translation: CASSSTHSPLHF. Supplemented by reference TRBV5-4 and TRBJ1-6, the full variable domain reads ETGVTQSPTHLIKTRGQQVTLRCSSQSGHNTVSWYQQALGQGPQFIFQYYREEENGRGNFPPRFSGLQFPNYSSELNVNALELDDSALYLCASSSTHSPLHFGNGTRLTVT.

The chain joins TRBV5-5 to TRBJ2-7, with TRBD1 as a possible D gene (6 bases). V was pared by 2 bases and J by 4 bases, with 13 bases between. The germline V gene has CDR1 SGHKS and CDR2 YYEKEE (reference sequence). The CDR3 covers 14 residues. The CDR3 nucleotides are TGTGCCAGCAGCTTCGGGACAACCCTATACGAGCAGTACTTC. Encoded protein: CASSFGTTLYEQYF.

This clone was recorded a few times. The chain uses TRBV28 and TRBJ1-2, with D possibly TRBD1 on 5 matching bases. Germline V lookup: CDR1 MDHEN, CDR2 SYDVKM. This CDR3 contains 11 residues. Deletions cut 4 bases from V and 8 bases from J, with 8 bases between. Here the CDR3 reads CASSWRGGYTF. The DNA of the CDR3 is TGTGCCAGCAGTTGGAGGGGAGGCTACACCTTC.

The V call is TRBV6-1, the J call TRBJ2-3; a possible D gene is TRBD1 (6 bases). CDR3 length: 15 amino acids. V lost 4 bases and J 0 bases, leaving 11 bases between the germline ends. Germline V lookup: CDR1 MNHNS, CDR2 SASEGT. The CDR3 nucleotides are TGTGCCAGCAGTGCCGGGACACTCAGCACAGATACGCAGTATTTT. Translated, it gives CASSAGTLSTDTQYF.

The chain carries TRBV11-2 and TRBJ1-2; possible D gene TRBD1, 6 bases. The CDR3 is made up of 15 amino acids. Germline V CDR1 and CDR2: SGHAT, FQNNGV. The V end was cut by 3 bases, the J end by 4 bases, with 15 bases between. CDR3 bases: TGTGCCAGCAGCTTTCAACCGGGACACCTCTATGGCTACACCTTC. It encodes CASSFQPGHLYGYTF.

V usage is TRBV15 and J usage is TRBJ2-1, with 7 nucleotides matching TRBD2. Germline assignment: CDR1 LNHNV and CDR2 YYDKDF (reference sequence). This CDR3 region has 14 residues. Trimming at V came to 4 bases and at J to 6 bases, leaving 6 bases not matched to a gene. In DNA form, the CDR3 reads TGTGCCACCAGCATGGGAGGGCCGAGCAATGAGCAGTTCTTC. It codes for CATSMGGPSNEQFF.

The rearrangement links TRBV4-1 to TRBJ2-5; 13 bases map to TRBD2. The trim removed 1 base at V and 1 base at J, leaving 9 bases unmatched. The CDR3 loop spans 19 amino acids. The germline CDR1 and CDR2 sequences are MGHRA and YSYEKL. CDR3 nucleotides: TGCGCCAGCAGCCAAGGTCCCGGGACTAGCGGGACGATCCAAGAGACCCAGTACTTC. As protein: CASSQGPGTSGTIQETQYF.

The gene calls are TRBV5-1 and TRBJ2-7, with 8 bases identical to TRBD1. The length of the CDR3 is 14 residues. Germline trimming cut 4 bases from V and 5 bases from J; bases unmatched to any gene: 8. CDR1 is SGHRS and CDR2 is YFSETQ in the germline V gene. The CDR3: CASSTATGGNEQYF. CDR3 bases: TGCGCCAGCAGCACGGCTACAGGGGGAAACGAGCAGTACTTC.